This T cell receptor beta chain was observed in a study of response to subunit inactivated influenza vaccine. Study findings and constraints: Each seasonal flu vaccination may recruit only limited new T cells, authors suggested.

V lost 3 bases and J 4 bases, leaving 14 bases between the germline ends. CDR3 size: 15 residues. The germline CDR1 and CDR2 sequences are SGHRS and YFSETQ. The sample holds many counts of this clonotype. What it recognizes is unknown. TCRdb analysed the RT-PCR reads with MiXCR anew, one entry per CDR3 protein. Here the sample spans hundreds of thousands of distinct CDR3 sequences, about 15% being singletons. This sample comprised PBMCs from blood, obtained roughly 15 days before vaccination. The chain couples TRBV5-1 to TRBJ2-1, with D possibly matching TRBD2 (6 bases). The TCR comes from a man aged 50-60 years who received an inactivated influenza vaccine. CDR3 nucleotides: TGCGCCAGCAGCTCTCCGGGACTGGGGTACAATGAGCAGTTCTTC. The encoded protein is CASSSPGLGYNEQFF. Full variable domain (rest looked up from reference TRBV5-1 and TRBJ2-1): KAGVTQTPRYLIKTRGQQVTLSCSPISGHRSVSWYQQTPGQGLQFLFEYFSETQRNKGNFPGRFSGRQFSNSRSEMNVSTLELGDSALYLCASSSPGLGYNEQFFGPGTRLTVL.